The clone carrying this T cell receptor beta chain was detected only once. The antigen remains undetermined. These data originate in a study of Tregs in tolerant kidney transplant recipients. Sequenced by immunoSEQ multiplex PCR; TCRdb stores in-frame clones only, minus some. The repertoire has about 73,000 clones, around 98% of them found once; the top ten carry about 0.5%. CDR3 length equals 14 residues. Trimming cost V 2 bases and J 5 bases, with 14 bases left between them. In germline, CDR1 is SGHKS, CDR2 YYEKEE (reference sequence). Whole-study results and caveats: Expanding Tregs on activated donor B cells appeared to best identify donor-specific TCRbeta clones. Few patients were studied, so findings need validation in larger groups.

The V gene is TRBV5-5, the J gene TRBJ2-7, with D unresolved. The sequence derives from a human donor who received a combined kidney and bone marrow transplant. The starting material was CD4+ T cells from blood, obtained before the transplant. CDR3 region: CASSLGPGRDEQYF. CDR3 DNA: TGTGCCAGCAGCTTAGGTCCGGGTCGGGACGAGCAGTACTTC.